Described below is a single T cell receptor (beta chain) sequence and its context. The target antigen is unknown. The data are from a study of T-cell reconstitution after alpha-beta-depleted transplantation in children. General observations from the study: From surviving recipient T cells and thymic progenitors came the high day-60 TCRbeta diversity observed in some patients. Newly generated T cells supplied most T-cell counts and diversity one year post-transplant. Approximately two months post-transplant, alpha-beta T cells reportedly originated from several hundred expanded graft clones.

Preparation of the TCRbeta library used unique molecular identifiers. A single record per CDR3 protein comes from TCRdb applying MiXCR to the PCR reads. The table has about 900,000 distinct CDR3 sequences, about 31% seen once. The source is a boy in the first two years of life who had a stem cell transplant for SCID, so the T cells may come from the graft donor. The material was PBMCs, mostly from graft donor cells, obtained 360 days after TCRalphabeta/CD19-depleted stem cell transplant.

As DNA, the CDR3 is TGTGCCACCAGACAGGGGGCTATCGACTATGGCTACACCTTC. Residues: CATRQGAIDYGYTF. This chain uses TRBV15 with TRBJ1-2, with TRBD1 matching over 9 bases. The CDR3 is 14 amino acids. Trimming took 6 bases from V and 3 from J; bases not matched to a gene: 5. Germline lookup yields CDR1 LNHNV and CDR2 YYDKDF (reference sequence).